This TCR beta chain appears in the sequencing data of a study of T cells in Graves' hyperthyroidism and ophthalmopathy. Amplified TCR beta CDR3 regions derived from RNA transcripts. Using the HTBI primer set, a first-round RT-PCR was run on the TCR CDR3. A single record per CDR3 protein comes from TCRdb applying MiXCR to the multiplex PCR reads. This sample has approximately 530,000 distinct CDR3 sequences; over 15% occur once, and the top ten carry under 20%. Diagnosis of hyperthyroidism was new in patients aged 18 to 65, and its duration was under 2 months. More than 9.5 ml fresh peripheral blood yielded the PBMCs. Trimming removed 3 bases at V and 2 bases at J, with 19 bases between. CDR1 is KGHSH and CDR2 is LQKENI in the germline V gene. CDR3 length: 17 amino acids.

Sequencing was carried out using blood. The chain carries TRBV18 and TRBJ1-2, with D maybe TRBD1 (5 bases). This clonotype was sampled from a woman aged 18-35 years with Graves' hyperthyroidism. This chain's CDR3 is CASSPGVDIEPNYGYTF. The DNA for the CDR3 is TGTGCCAGCTCACCGGGGGTAGATATAGAGCCAAACTATGGCTACACCTTC.